This T cell receptor beta chain was identified during a study of T cell responses to AZD1222 COVID-19 vaccine. Overall study: Second-dose intervals of approximately 4 or approximately 12 weeks were pooled.

Remarks on this clone: Its antigen is unidentified.

Per the germline V gene, CDR1 is SNHLY and CDR2 is FYNNEI. The CDR3 totals 13 residues. Deletions cut 4 bases from V and 2 bases from J, with 9 bases between. Clones were sequenced by immunoSEQ multiplex PCR, and TCRdb holds only the in-frame ones, with some missing. The data show about 130,000 clones, roughly 91% seen once. Broader study findings: Scientists sampled the repertoires only once the peak T cell response had passed. Regions 160-218 and 743-854 held dominance among vaccine-associated CD4 TCRs, which spanned spike.

The genes are TRBV2 and TRBJ2-7; D is possibly TRBD2 (5 bases). The source is an adult in good health. The sample consisted of peripheral blood, taken on day 0 of AZD1222 vaccination. This chain's CDR3 is CASSVERAYEQYF. CDR3 DNA: TGTGCCAGCAGTGTTGAGAGGGCCTACGAGCAGTACTTC. Supplemented by reference TRBV2 and TRBJ2-7, the full variable domain reads EPEVTQTPSHQVTQMGQEVILRCVPISNHLYFYWYRQILGQKVEFLVSFYNNEISEKSEIFDDQFSVERPDGSNFTLKIRSTKLEDSAMYFCASSVERAYEQYFGPGTRLTVT.